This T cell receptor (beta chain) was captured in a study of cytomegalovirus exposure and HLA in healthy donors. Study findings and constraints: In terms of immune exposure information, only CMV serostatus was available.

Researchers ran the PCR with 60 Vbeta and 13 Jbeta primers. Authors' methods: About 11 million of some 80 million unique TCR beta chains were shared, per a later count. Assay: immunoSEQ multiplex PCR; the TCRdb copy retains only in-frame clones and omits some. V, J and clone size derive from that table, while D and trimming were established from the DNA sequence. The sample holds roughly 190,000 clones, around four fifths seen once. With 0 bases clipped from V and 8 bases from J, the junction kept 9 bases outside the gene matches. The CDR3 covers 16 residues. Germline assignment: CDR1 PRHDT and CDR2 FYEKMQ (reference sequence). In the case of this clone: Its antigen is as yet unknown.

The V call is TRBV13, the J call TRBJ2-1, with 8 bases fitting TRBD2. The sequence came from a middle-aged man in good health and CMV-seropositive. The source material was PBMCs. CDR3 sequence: CASSLGWLAGNYEQFF. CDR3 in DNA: TGTGCCAGCAGCTTAGGCTGGCTAGCGGGTAACTATGAGCAGTTCTTC.